The present TCR beta chain was sequenced within a study of Tregs in tolerant kidney transplant recipients. Profiling relied on immunoSEQ multiplex PCR, and the TCRdb table lists in-frame clones only, not all of them. The sample contains under 300,000 clones, 80% to 85% of which appear only once. A note on this clone: Its antigen is undetermined.

General study results and limits: Biological reproducibility was not directly addressed in this study. Few patients were studied, so findings need validation in larger groups.

CD4+CD25+CD127- Tregs, CD4+CD25- non-Tregs, CD4 and CD8 cells were sorted. In germline, CDR1 is GTSNPN, CDR2 SVGIG (reference sequence). CDR3 length equals 15 residues. Trimming pared 1 base from V and 7 bases from J, leaving 14 bases between. This chain links TRBV30 with TRBJ1-6, with unresolved D. The clonotype originates from a human donor in good health. The sequencing input was CD4+ T cells from blood. The CDR3 spells CAWSGGGNYNSPLHF. In DNA, the CDR3 is TGTGCCTGGAGTGGAGGAGGGAATTACAATTCACCCCTCCACTTT.